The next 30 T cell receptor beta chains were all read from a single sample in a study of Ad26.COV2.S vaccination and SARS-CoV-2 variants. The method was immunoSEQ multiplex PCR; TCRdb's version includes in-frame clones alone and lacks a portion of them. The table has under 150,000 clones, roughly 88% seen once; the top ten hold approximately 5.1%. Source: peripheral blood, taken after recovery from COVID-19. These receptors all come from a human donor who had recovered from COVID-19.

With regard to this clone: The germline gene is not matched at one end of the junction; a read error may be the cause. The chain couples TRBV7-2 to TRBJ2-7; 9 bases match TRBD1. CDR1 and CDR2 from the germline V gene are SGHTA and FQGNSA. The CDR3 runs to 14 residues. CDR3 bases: TGTGCCAGCAGCTTAGGGGGGACAGGGAAGGGATTCAACTTC. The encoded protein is CASSLGGTGKGFNF.

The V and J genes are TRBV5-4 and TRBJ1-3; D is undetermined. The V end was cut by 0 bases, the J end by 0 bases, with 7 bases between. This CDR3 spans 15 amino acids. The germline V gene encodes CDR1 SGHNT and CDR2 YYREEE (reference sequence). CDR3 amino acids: CASSLGANSGNTIYF. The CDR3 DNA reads TGTGCCAGCAGCTTGGGAGCCAACTCTGGAAACACCATATATTTT.

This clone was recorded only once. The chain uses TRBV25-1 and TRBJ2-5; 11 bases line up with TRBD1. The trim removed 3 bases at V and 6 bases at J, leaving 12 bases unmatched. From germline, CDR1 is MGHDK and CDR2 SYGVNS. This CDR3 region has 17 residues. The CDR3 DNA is TGTGCCAGCAGTGACCTCACCTCCGGGACAGGGGGACAGACCCAGTACTTC. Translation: CASSDLTSGTGGQTQYF.

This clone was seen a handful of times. The CDR3 DNA reads TGTGCCAGCAGAAGACAGGGGCTCACCGGGGAGCTGTTTTTT. It codes for CASRRQGLTGELFF. This chain joins TRBV28 and TRBJ2-2, with 8 bases aligning to TRBD1. The CDR3 spans 14 residues. V lost 6 bases and J lost 4; bases outside the gene matches: 4. Per germline, CDR1 MDHEN and CDR2 SYDVKM. The variable domain in full, with the rest retrieved from reference TRBV28 and TRBJ2-2, is DVKVTQSSRYLVKRTGEKVFLECVQDMDHENMFWYRQDPGLGLRLIYFSYDVKMKEKGDIPEGYSVSREKKERFSLILESASTNQTSMYLCASRRQGLTGELFFGEGSRLTVL.

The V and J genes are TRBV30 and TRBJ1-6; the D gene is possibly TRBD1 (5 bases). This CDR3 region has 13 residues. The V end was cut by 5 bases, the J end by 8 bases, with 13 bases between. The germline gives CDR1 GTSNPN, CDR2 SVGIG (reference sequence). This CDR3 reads CAWGGGTDSPLHF. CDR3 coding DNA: TGTGCCTGGGGGGGAGGAACTGATTCACCCCTCCACTTT.

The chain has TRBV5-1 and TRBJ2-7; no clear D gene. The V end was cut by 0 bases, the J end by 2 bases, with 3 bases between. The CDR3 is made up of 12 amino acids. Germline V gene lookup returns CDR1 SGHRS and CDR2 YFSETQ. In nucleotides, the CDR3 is TGCGCCAGCAGCTTGGAGACCTACGAGCAGTACTTC. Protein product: CASSLETYEQYF.

CDR3 bases: TGTGCCAGCAGTTGGGGTGGGCGGGATACGCAGTATTTT. It is translated as CASSWGGRDTQYF. The gene calls are TRBV6-5 and TRBJ2-3; D remains ambiguous. CDR3 size: 13 residues. V lost 4 bases to trimming and J lost 6 bases, with 11 bases between them. Looked up from germline, CDR1 is MNHEY and CDR2 is SVGAGI.

The CDR3 loop is CASSLRSGSISYEQYF. The CDR3 nucleotides read TGCGCCAGCAGCCTGAGAAGCGGGAGCATCTCCTACGAGCAGTACTTC. The chain carries TRBV4-3 and TRBJ2-7; 8 nucleotides agree with TRBD2. The CDR3 is made up of 16 amino acids. The V gene's germline CDR1 is LGHNA and CDR2 YSLEER. V gave up 4 bases and J gave up 0 bases; unmatched junction bases: 8.

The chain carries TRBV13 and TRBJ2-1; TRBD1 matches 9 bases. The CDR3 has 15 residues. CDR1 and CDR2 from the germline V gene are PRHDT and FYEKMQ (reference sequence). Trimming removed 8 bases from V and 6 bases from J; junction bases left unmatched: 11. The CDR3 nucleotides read TGTGCCAGCCAGAGGCGGGACAGGGTCCTCAATGAGCAGTTCTTC. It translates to CASQRRDRVLNEQFF.

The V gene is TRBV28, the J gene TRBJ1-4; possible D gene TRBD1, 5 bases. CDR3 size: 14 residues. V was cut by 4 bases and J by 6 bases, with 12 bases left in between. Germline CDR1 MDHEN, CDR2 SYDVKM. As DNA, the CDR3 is TGTGCCAGCAGTTCCGGGGGGACGGATGAAAAACTGTTTTTT. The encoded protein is CASSSGGTDEKLFF.

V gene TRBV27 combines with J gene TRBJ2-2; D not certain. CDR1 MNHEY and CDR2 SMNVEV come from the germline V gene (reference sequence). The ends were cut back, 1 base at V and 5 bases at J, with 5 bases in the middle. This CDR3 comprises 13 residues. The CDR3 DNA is TGTGCCAGCAGTTTATTTGAGACCGGGGAGCTGTTTTTT. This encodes CASSLFETGELFF.

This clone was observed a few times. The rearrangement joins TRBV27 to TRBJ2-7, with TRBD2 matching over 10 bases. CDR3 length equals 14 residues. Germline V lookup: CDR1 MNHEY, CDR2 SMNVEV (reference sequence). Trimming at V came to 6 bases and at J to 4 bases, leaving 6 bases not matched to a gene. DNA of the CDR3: TGTGCCAGCAGCGCTACTAGCGGGGCTTACGAGCAGTACTTC. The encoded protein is CASSATSGAYEQYF.

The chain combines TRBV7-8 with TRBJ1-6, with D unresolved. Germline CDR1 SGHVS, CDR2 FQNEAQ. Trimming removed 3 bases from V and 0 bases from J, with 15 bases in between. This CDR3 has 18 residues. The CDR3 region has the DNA TGTGCCAGCAGCTTGGATCCCGTATTCAGCTCCTATAATTCACCCCTCCACTTT. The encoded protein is CASSLDPVFSSYNSPLHF.

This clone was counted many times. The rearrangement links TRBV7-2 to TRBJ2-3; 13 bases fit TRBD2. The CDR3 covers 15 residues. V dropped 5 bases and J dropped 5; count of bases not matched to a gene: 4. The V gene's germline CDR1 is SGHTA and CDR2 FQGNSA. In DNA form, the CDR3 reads TGTGCCAGCAGCATAACTAGCGGGGGGGTAGATACGCAGTATTTT. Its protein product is CASSITSGGVDTQYF.

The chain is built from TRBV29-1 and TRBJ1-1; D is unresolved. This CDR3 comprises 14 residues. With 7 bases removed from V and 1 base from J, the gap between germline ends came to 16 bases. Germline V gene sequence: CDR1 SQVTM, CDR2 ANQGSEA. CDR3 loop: CSAMPGQQNTEAFF. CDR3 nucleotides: TGCAGCGCAATGCCCGGTCAGCAGAACACTGAAGCTTTCTTT.

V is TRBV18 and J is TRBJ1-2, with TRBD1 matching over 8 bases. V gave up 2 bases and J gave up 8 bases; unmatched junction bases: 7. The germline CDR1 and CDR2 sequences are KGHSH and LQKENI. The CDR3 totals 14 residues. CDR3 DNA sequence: TGTGCCAGCTCACCATTCCAGGGGGCGAGCGGCTACACCTTC. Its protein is CASSPFQGASGYTF. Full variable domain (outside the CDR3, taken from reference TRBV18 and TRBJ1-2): NAGVMQNPRHLVRRRGQEARLRCSPMKGHSHVYWYRQLPEEGLKFMVYLQKENIIDESGMPKERFSAEFPKEGPSILRIQQVVRGDSAAYFCASSPFQGASGYTFGSGTRLTVV.

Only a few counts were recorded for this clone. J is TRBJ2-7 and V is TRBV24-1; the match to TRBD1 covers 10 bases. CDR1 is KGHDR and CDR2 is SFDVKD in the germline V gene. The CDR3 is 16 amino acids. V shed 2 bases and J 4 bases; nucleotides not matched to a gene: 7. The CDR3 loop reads CATSDSGTGDGYEQYF. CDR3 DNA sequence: TGTGCCACCAGTGATTCCGGGACAGGGGATGGGTACGAGCAGTACTTC.

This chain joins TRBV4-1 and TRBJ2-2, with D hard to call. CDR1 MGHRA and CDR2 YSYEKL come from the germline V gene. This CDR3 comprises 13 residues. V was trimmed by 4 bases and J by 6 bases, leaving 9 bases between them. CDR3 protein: CASSPAPPGELFF. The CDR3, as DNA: TGCGCCAGCAGCCCCGCCCCACCCGGGGAGCTGTTTTTT.

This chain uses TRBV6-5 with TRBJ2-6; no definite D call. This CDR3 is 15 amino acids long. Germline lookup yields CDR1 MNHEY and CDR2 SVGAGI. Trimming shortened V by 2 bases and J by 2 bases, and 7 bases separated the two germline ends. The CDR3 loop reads CASSYLGTGANVLTF. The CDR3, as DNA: TGTGCCAGCAGTTACCTAGGGACTGGGGCCAACGTCCTGACTTTC.

CDR3 coding DNA: TGTGCCAGCAGGACAGGGACAGGGGTTAATCAGCCCCAGCATTTT. Amino acid sequence: CASRTGTGVNQPQHF. The chain recombines TRBV6-5 with TRBJ1-5; 10 bases fit TRBD1. With V trimmed by 6 bases and J by 4 bases, 6 bases remained unmatched. Per germline, CDR1 MNHEY and CDR2 SVGAGI. CDR3 length equals 15 residues.

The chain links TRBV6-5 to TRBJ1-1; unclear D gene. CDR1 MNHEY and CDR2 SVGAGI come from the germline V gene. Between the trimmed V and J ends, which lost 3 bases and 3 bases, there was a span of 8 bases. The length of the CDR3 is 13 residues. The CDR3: CASSYSDHTEAFF. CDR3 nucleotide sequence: TGTGCCAGCAGTTATTCGGACCACACTGAAGCTTTCTTT.

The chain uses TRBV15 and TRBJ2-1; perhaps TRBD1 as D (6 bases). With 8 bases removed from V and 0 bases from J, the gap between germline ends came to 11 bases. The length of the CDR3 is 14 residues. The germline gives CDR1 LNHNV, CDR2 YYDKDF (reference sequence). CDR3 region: CATSGDSSYNEQFF. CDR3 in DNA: TGTGCCACCTCAGGGGATAGCTCCTACAATGAGCAGTTCTTC.

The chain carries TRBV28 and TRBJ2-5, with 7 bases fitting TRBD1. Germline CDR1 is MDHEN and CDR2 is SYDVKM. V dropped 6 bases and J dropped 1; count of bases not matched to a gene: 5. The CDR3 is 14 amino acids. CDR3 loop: CASRGDSAQETQYF. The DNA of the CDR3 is TGTGCCAGCAGGGGGGACAGCGCCCAAGAGACCCAGTACTTC. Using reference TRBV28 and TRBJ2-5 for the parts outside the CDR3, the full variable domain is DVKVTQSSRYLVKRTGEKVFLECVQDMDHENMFWYRQDPGLGLRLIYFSYDVKMKEKGDIPEGYSVSREKKERFSLILESASTNQTSMYLCASRGDSAQETQYFGPGTRLLVL.

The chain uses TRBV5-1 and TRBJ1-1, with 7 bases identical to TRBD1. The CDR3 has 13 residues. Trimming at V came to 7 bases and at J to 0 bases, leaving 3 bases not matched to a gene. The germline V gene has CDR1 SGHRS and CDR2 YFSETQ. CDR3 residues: CASGDSLNTEAFF. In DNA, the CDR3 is TGCGCCAGCGGGGACAGCTTGAACACTGAAGCTTTCTTT. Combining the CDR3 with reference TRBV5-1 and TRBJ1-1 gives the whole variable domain KAGVTQTPRYLIKTRGQQVTLSCSPISGHRSVSWYQQTPGQGLQFLFEYFSETQRNKGNFPGRFSGRQFSNSRSEMNVSTLELGDSALYLCASGDSLNTEAFFGQGTRLTVV.

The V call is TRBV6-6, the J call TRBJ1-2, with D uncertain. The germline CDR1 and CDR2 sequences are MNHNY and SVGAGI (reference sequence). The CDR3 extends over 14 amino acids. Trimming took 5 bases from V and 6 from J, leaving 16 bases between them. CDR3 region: CASSTSAGYDGYTF. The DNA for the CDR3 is TGTGCCAGCAGTACTTCCGCAGGATACGATGGCTACACCTTC.

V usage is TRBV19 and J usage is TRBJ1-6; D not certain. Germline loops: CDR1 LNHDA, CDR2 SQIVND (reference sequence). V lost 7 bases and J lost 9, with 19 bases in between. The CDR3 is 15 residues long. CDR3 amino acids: CASTPAGDRISPLHF. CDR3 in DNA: TGTGCCAGTACTCCGGCTGGGGATAGGATTTCACCCCTCCACTTT.

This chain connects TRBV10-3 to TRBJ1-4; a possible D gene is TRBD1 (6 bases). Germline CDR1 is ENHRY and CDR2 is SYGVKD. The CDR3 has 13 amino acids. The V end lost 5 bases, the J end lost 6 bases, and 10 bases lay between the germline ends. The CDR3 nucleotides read TGTGCCATCAGTACAGGGATGGATGAAAAACTGTTTTTT. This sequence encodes CAISTGMDEKLFF.

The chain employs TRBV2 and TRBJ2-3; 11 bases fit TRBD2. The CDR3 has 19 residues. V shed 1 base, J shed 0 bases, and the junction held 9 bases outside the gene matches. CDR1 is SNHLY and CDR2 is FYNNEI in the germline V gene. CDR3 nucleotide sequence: TGTGCCAGCAGTGAAGATATCCTAGCGGGGGGTGTGAGCACAGATACGCAGTATTTT. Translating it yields CASSEDILAGGVSTDTQYF.

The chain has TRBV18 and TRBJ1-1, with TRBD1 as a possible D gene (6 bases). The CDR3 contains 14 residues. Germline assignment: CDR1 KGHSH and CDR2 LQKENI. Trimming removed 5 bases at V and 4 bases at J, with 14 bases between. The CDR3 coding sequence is TGTGCCAGCTCAGGTAACAGGGTCGGCACTGAAGCTTTCTTT. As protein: CASSGNRVGTEAFF.

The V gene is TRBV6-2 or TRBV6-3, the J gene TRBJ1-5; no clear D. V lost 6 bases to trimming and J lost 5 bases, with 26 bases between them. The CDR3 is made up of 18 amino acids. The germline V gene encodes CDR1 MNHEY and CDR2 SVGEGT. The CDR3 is CASSDYRAPYLGDQPQHF. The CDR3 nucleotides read TGTGCCAGCAGCGATTACCGTGCCCCTTACTTGGGAGATCAGCCCCAGCATTTT.